The entry that follows covers one T cell receptor beta chain sequence. Sequenced by immunoSEQ multiplex PCR; TCRdb stores in-frame clones only, minus some. The sample has about 140,000 clones, roughly four fifths seen once. The germline CDR1 and CDR2 sequences are SGHTA and FQGNSA. Trimming removed 6 bases from V and 7 bases from J; junction bases left unmatched: 4. This CDR3 spans 12 amino acids. This sample stems from a study of blood T cell repertoires in COVID-19. The TCR was taken from an elderly woman with acute or convalescent COVID-19. What was sequenced was peripheral blood. The chain recombines TRBV7-2 with TRBJ1-2; 8 nucleotides align to TRBD1. DNA for the CDR3: TGTGCCAGCAGTATACAGGGGGGTGGCTACACCTTC. It translates to CASSIQGGGYTF. The full variable domain, in which reference TRBV7-2 and TRBJ1-2 provide the parts outside the CDR3, is GAGVSQSPSNKVTEKGKDVELRCDPISGHTALYWYRQSLGQGLEFLIYFQGNSAPDKSGLPSDRFSAERTGGSVSTLTIQRTQQEDSAVYLCASSIQGGGYTFGSGTRLTVV.